The 15 T cell receptor beta chains below were found in one sample sequenced in a study of cytomegalovirus exposure and HLA in healthy donors. Use of 60 Vbeta and 13 Jbeta primers characterized the PCR. The table came from immunoSEQ multiplex PCR; TCRdb's copy has only in-frame clones and leaves some out. The data hold more than 150,000 clones, with over 70% observed a single time. The sample consisted of PBMCs. The receptors here all came from a man between 18 and 35 years old in good health and CMV-seronegative.

This clone was detected only a few times. The V call is TRBV7-3, the J call TRBJ2-7; the D is unclear. The V gene lost 3 bases and the J gene lost 3 bases, with 12 bases spanning the gap. This CDR3 has 14 residues. CDR1 SGHTA and CDR2 FQGTGA come from the germline V gene. This CDR3 reads CASSFQAGNYEQYF. The CDR3 nucleotides are TGTGCCAGCAGCTTCCAGGCAGGCAACTACGAGCAGTACTTC.

The V call is TRBV7-2, the J call TRBJ2-7; D is uncertain. The V end lost 4 bases, the J end lost 2 bases, and 3 bases lay between the germline ends. The V gene's germline CDR1 is SGHTA and CDR2 FQGNSA. CDR3 length: 11 amino acids. CDR3 region: CASSSTYEQYF. The CDR3 DNA follows: TGTGCCAGCAGCTCTACCTACGAGCAGTACTTC.

The chain joins TRBV5-1 to TRBJ2-7; 9 bases are a match to TRBD2. The germline V gene encodes CDR1 SGHRS and CDR2 YFSETQ. This CDR3 is 13 amino acids long. The V segment lost 5 bases and the J segment 3 bases; nucleotides outside the gene matches: 3. For the CDR3, the DNA is TGCGCCAGCAGGACGCGGGGGGGCTACGAGCAGTACTTC. Its protein product is CASRTRGGYEQYF.

The chain couples TRBV13 to TRBJ2-7; possible D gene TRBD2, 6 bases. CDR1 and CDR2 (germline): PRHDT, FYEKMQ (reference sequence). The CDR3 loop spans 15 amino acids. Trimming pared 5 bases from V and 3 bases from J, leaving 17 bases between. DNA of the CDR3: TGTGCCAGCAGCCAAGCTCCGGGAGAGCTCTACGAGCAGTACTTC. This codes for CASSQAPGELYEQYF.

The genes are TRBV4-1 and TRBJ2-7; D perhaps matches TRBD1 (6 bases). The CDR3 contains 15 residues. CDR1 is MGHRA, CDR2 YSYEKL, per germline. Trimming stripped 4 bases from V and 3 bases from J, with 16 bases between. DNA of the CDR3: TGCGCCAGCAGCCGAGCGGCAGGGGATAGCTACGAGCAGTACTTC. Translation gives CASSRAAGDSYEQYF.

The chain uses TRBV25-1 and TRBJ1-3; D possibly corresponds to TRBD1 (5 bases). The CDR3 consists of 14 residues. V lost 4 bases, J lost 1 base, and 8 bases lay in between. Germline CDR1 and CDR2: MGHDK and SYGVNS. CDR3 sequence: CASSVGGSGNTIYF. CDR3 DNA: TGTGCCAGCAGTGTGGGGGGATCTGGAAACACCATATATTTT.

In its sample, this clone was seen a few times. The CDR3, as DNA: TGCGCCAGCAGCACCAGGGGAAGGACTGAAGCTTTCTTT. It specifies CASSTRGRTEAFF. This sequence joins TRBV5-1 and TRBJ1-1, with D perhaps TRBD1 (6 bases). In germline, CDR1 is SGHRS, CDR2 YFSETQ. V was shortened by 4 bases and J by 5 bases, with 12 bases between the two germline ends. CDR3 length: 13 residues.

The DNA of the CDR3 is TGCGCCAGCAGCCGTTTGCCGGGACTAGCGGTTCAAGAGACCCAGTACTTC. This translates into CASSRLPGLAVQETQYF. The gene calls are TRBV4-1 and TRBJ2-5; 11 bases map to TRBD2. Looked up from germline, CDR1 is MGHRA and CDR2 is YSYEKL. Trimming at V came to 4 bases and at J to 2 bases, leaving 9 bases not matched to a gene. The length of the CDR3 is 17 residues.

This chain connects TRBV14 to TRBJ2-5; D is unclear. V lost 1 base, J lost 5 bases, and 11 bases lay in between. Germline V gene data show CDR1 as SGHDN and CDR2 as FVKESK. There are 14 residues in the CDR3. The CDR3 region has the DNA TGTGCCAGCAGCCAAGTAGGAACAGAGGAGACCCAGTACTTC. Protein: CASSQVGTEETQYF.

The V call is TRBV6-5, the J call TRBJ2-7; D remains unclear. CDR1 and CDR2 from the germline V gene are MNHEY and SVGAGI. V dropped 10 bases and J dropped 6 bases, with 25 bases sitting between them. The CDR3 covers 15 residues. Here the CDR3 reads CATTTPGKTPSEQYF. DNA of the CDR3: TGTGCCACCACAACCCCAGGAAAGACCCCAAGCGAGCAGTACTTC.

The CDR3 nucleotides are TGTGCCAGTAGTGCGGGATTTTACACCGGGGAGCTGTTTTTT. Protein product: CASSAGFYTGELFF. The chain carries TRBV19 and TRBJ2-2; D is perhaps TRBD2 (6 bases). The germline V and J ends were trimmed by 5 bases and 3 bases, with 10 bases remaining between them. This CDR3 has 14 amino acids. Germline CDR1 and CDR2: LNHDA and SQIVND (reference sequence).

CDR3 residues: CASSSSTLAGVYYNEQFF. For the CDR3, the DNA is TGTGCCAGCAGTTCATCGACCTTAGCGGGAGTGTACTACAATGAGCAGTTCTTC. The genes are TRBV27 and TRBJ2-1; 9 bases map to TRBD2. The CDR3 runs to 18 residues. Losses at the gene ends were 4 bases for V and 3 bases for J; bases not matched to a gene: 13. CDR1 MNHEY and CDR2 SMNVEV come from the germline V gene (reference sequence).

The gene calls are TRBV25-1 and TRBJ2-5; D might be TRBD1 (5 bases). The germline V and J ends were trimmed by 2 bases and 5 bases, with 15 bases remaining between them. The CDR3 extends over 15 amino acids. Looked up from germline, CDR1 is MGHDK and CDR2 is SYGVNS. CDR3 sequence: CASSEGVGAAETQYF. The CDR3 DNA is TGTGCCAGCAGTGAAGGGGTAGGGGCGGCGGAGACCCAGTACTTC.

The rearrangement uses TRBV5-8 and TRBJ1-2; the match to TRBD1 covers 7 bases. Germline-derived CDR1 and CDR2 are SGHTS and YDEGEE. Trimming removed 0 bases from V and 2 bases from J; junction bases left unmatched: 7. CDR3 size: 16 residues. In nucleotides, the CDR3 is TGTGCCAGCAGCTTGGGGGGTTCGACAGGGAACTATGGCTACACCTTC. It yields the protein CASSLGGSTGNYGYTF.

The chain joins TRBV4-1 to TRBJ2-4; 11 nucleotides line up with TRBD2. After removal of 0 bases from V and 4 bases from J, the junction contained 5 bases not matched to a gene. Looked up from germline, CDR1 is MGHRA and CDR2 is YSYEKL. The length of the CDR3 is 17 residues. The CDR3 sequence: CASSQEPSGGLKNIQYF. The CDR3 region has the DNA TGCGCCAGCAGCCAAGAACCTAGCGGGGGGCTAAAAAACATTCAGTACTTC.